This entry features one TCR beta chain sequence. Antigen unknown. Sequenced by immunoSEQ multiplex PCR; TCRdb stores in-frame clones only, minus some. The sample includes 67,000 or so clones, roughly 86% seen only once; the top ten take around 1%. The data were obtained in a study of OX40 agonist ivuxolimab in advanced cancers. Whole-study context: At under 85% male, the cohort had a mean age of roughly 60 years, ranging from about 23 to 79. Broader study findings: Partial responders at 0.1-3.0 mg/kg had among the lowest clonal expansion. Antigen specificity was not determined for the expanded peripheral T cells.

Autoimmune disease history or systemic immunosuppression led to patient exclusion. The CDR3 is made up of 16 amino acids. The J gene is TRBJ1-4, the V gene TRBV21-1. TRBV21-1 is listed as a pseudogene. This sequence originates from an adult with an advanced solid tumor such as melanoma, head and neck, liver or kidney cancer. The sample consisted of CD4+ or CD8+ T cells sorted from blood, taken in a trial of the OX40 agonist ivuxolimab. DNA of the CDR3: TGTGCCAGCAGCAAAGGGGGGGCAGATCCAACTGAAAAACTGTTTTTT. Its translation is CASSKGGADPTEKLFF.